This entry lists 24 T cell receptor beta chains sequenced from one sample in a study of shared clonotypes between healthy human individuals (dated by TCRdb to the early 2020s). The library relied on the immunoSEQ multiplex PCR assay. Not all clones reach the TCRdb copy of this immuneACCESS table, which keeps in-frame sequences only. Checked studies attribute under half of the gap to unresolved V genes and leave the rest unexplained. Present in this sample are around 700,000 clones, around 72% of which were seen just once. The ten largest clones take up approximately 1.8% of the sample. The sample consisted of memory CD4+ T cells sorted from blood. In light of the paper, this sample's cell subset or site label describes: CD45RA-negative fraction. The origin of the receptors is a woman aged 25 to 45 in good health.

V is TRBV2 and J is TRBJ1-1; TRBD1 might be the D (6 bases). Germline lookup yields CDR1 SNHLY and CDR2 FYNNEI. Trimming cost V 6 bases and J 3 bases, with 11 bases left between them. There are 13 residues in the CDR3. The CDR3 loop reads CASRTQGDTEAFF. The CDR3 DNA reads TGTGCCAGCAGGACACAGGGAGACACTGAAGCTTTCTTT.

The rearrangement links TRBV18 to TRBJ2-5; TRBD2 agrees at 9 bases. V lost 3 bases, J lost 1 base, and 6 bases stayed unmatched. The CDR3 runs to 16 residues. Per germline, CDR1 KGHSH and CDR2 LQKENI. CDR3 in amino acids: CASSPQAGGFQETQYF. DNA for the CDR3: TGTGCCAGCTCACCCCAAGCGGGAGGCTTCCAAGAGACCCAGTACTTC.

This clone was detected only once. J is TRBJ2-7 and V is TRBV4-1; D is uncertain. The CDR3 loop spans 11 amino acids. Germline V lookup: CDR1 MGHRA, CDR2 YSYEKL. With 2 bases removed from V and 6 bases from J, the gap between germline ends came to 5 bases. The CDR3 DNA reads TGCGCCAGCAGCCAAAACGGCGAGCAGTACTTC. Amino acids: CASSQNGEQYF.

In regard to this clone: Other nucleotide sequences in the sample specify the same CDR3. The chain employs TRBV2 and TRBJ2-3; 8 bases fit TRBD2. In germline, CDR1 is SNHLY, CDR2 FYNNEI. Trimming took 6 bases from V and 1 from J; bases not matched to a gene: 6. The CDR3 has 15 amino acids. CDR3 DNA: TGTGCCAGCAGCCTCTTGACTAGCGGCACAGATACGCAGTATTTT. Its translation is CASSLLTSGTDTQYF.

This clone was observed once. This same CDR3 is encoded by further DNA sequences in the sample. The chain links TRBV7-2 to TRBJ2-5; 8 bases are a match to TRBD1. V shed 3 bases, J shed 5 bases, and the junction held 2 bases outside the gene matches. Germline V lookup: CDR1 SGHTA, CDR2 FQGNSA. The CDR3 spans 13 residues. In nucleotides, the CDR3 is TGTGCCAGCAGCTTCCGACAGGGGGAGACCCAGTACTTC. This encodes CASSFRQGETQYF.

This clone has a single count. The sample contains more than one DNA sequence encoding this CDR3. Here the CDR3 reads CASSFSSGSYNEQFF. CDR3 nucleotide sequence: TGCGCCAGCAGCTTTAGTAGCGGGAGCTACAATGAGCAGTTCTTC. The V call is TRBV5-1, the J call TRBJ2-1; 9 bases are a match to TRBD2. Germline V gene data show CDR1 as SGHRS and CDR2 as YFSETQ. The CDR3 sequence is 15 residues long. Trimming at V came to 2 bases and at J to 3 bases, leaving 3 bases not matched to a gene.

With regard to this clone: Other nucleotide sequences in the sample specify the same CDR3. The chain employs TRBV18 and TRBJ2-2; 12 bases map to TRBD2. The junction had 0 bases not matched to a gene; V was cut back by 2 bases and J by 5 bases. Per germline, CDR1 KGHSH and CDR2 LQKENI. The CDR3 consists of 15 residues. The CDR3 nucleotides are TGTGCCAGCTCACCAGGACTAGCGGGGACCGGGGAGCTGTTTTTT. This translates into CASSPGLAGTGELFF. Using reference TRBV18 and TRBJ2-2 for the parts outside the CDR3, the full variable domain is NAGVMQNPRHLVRRRGQEARLRCSPMKGHSHVYWYRQLPEEGLKFMVYLQKENIIDESGMPKERFSAEFPKEGPSILRIQQVVRGDSAAYFCASSPGLAGTGELFFGEGSRLTVL.

The J gene is TRBJ2-7, the V gene TRBV2; perhaps TRBD2 as D (5 bases). V dropped 10 bases and J dropped 6 bases, with 28 bases sitting between them. The CDR3 is 16 amino acids. Germline loops: CDR1 SNHLY, CDR2 FYNNEI. The CDR3 loop is CATTGLRATSPGEQYF. The CDR3, as DNA: TGTGCCACGACCGGCCTGAGGGCCACTTCGCCGGGCGAGCAGTACTTC. Full variable domain (missing parts from reference TRBV2 and TRBJ2-7): EPEVTQTPSHQVTQMGQEVILRCVPISNHLYFYWYRQILGQKVEFLVSFYNNEISEKSEIFDDQFSVERPDGSNFTLKIRSTKLEDSAMYFCATTGLRATSPGEQYFGPGTRLTVT.

This clone showed up just a few times. The chain links TRBV28 to TRBJ1-4, with a tentative D call TRBD1 (6 bases). With 5 bases removed from V and 8 bases from J, the gap between germline ends came to 9 bases. Germline values: CDR1 MDHEN, CDR2 SYDVKM. The CDR3 loop spans 12 amino acids. The CDR3 nucleotides read TGTGCCAGCAGTGGACAGCGCGAAAAACTGTTTTTT. It translates to CASSGQREKLFF.

This clone showed up just a few times. The rearrangement links TRBV7-3 to TRBJ2-3, with D perhaps matching TRBD1 (5 bases). Trimming stripped 2 bases from V and 0 bases from J, with 9 bases between. The CDR3 spans 15 residues. Germline loops: CDR1 SGHTA, CDR2 FQGTGA. CDR3 sequence reads: CASSLQRQSTDTQYF. CDR3 coding DNA: TGTGCCAGCAGCTTACAGAGACAGAGCACAGATACGCAGTATTTT.

The chain has TRBV5-1 and TRBJ2-7; D may be TRBD1 (5 bases). Between the trimmed V and J ends, which lost 3 bases and 2 bases, there was a span of 15 bases. Germline V CDR1 and CDR2: SGHRS, YFSETQ. The CDR3 is 15 residues long. The CDR3 bases are TGCGCCAGCAGCTCCCTAGGGGTCAGAGCCTACGAGCAGTACTTC. Translated, it gives CASSSLGVRAYEQYF.

The chain combines TRBV19 with TRBJ1-1; D is uncertain. The V end was cut by 8 bases, the J end by 4 bases, with 8 bases between. The CDR3 has 11 residues. Per the germline V gene, CDR1 is LNHDA and CDR2 is SQIVND (reference sequence). The CDR3 DNA is TGTGCCAGTGGTGGGTTCACTGAAGCTTTCTTT. Translation: CASGGFTEAFF.

This clone was seen at least ten times. The chain carries TRBV2 and TRBJ1-1; 8 bases fit TRBD1. V was clipped by 6 bases and J by 10 bases; unmatched bases: 4. Germline CDR1 reads SNHLY; CDR2 reads FYNNEI. This CDR3 region has 11 residues. CDR3 in amino acids: CASRGQGAAFF. The DNA for the CDR3 is TGTGCCAGCAGAGGACAGGGCGCAGCTTTCTTT. Drawing the rest from reference TRBV2 and TRBJ1-1, the complete variable domain is EPEVTQTPSHQVTQMGQEVILRCVPISNHLYFYWYRQILGQKVEFLVSFYNNEISEKSEIFDDQFSVERPDGSNFTLKIRSTKLEDSAMYFCASRGQGAAFFGQGTRLTVV.

CDR3 nucleotide sequence: TGTGCCAGCAGTGAGAGGGTAGGGACAACCTACAATGAGCAGTTCTTC. Amino acid sequence: CASSERVGTTYNEQFF. The gene calls are TRBV6-1 and TRBJ2-1; tentative D call: TRBD1 (6 bases). The CDR3 is made up of 16 amino acids. Germline CDR1 is MNHNS and CDR2 is SASEGT. Trimming stripped 3 bases from V and 2 bases from J, with 14 bases between.

This sequence joins TRBV5-1 and TRBJ2-1; 14 nucleotides match TRBD2. CDR1 SGHRS and CDR2 YFSETQ come from the germline V gene. V lost 0 bases to trimming and J lost 6 bases; unmatched junction nucleotides: 2. CDR3 length: 16 amino acids. CDR3: CASSLGGLAGVNEQFF. The CDR3 DNA reads as TGCGCCAGCAGCTTGGGGGGACTAGCGGGAGTCAATGAGCAGTTCTTC. The full variable domain, its missing parts supplied by reference TRBV5-1 and TRBJ2-1, is KAGVTQTPRYLIKTRGQQVTLSCSPISGHRSVSWYQQTPGQGLQFLFEYFSETQRNKGNFPGRFSGRQFSNSRSEMNVSTLELGDSALYLCASSLGGLAGVNEQFFGPGTRLTVL.

J is TRBJ2-7 and V is TRBV5-5; 10 bases align to TRBD2. CDR1 and CDR2 from the germline V gene are SGHKS and YYEKEE (reference sequence). The CDR3 has 16 amino acids. With 5 bases clipped from V and 4 bases from J, the junction kept 12 bases outside the gene matches. CDR3 sequence reads: CASRRLAGPLSYEQYF. The DNA for the CDR3 is TGTGCCAGCAGACGACTAGCGGGCCCCTTGAGTTACGAGCAGTACTTC.

This clone was detected once. The DNA of the CDR3 is TGTGCCAGCAGCCGCGATATAGTGAGCTCCTACGAGCAGTACTTC. Encoded protein: CASSRDIVSSYEQYF. The chain has TRBV11-2 and TRBJ2-7; D not certain. The CDR3 consists of 15 residues. Germline V gene sequence: CDR1 SGHAT, CDR2 FQNNGV. The V end was cut by 5 bases, the J end by 0 bases, with 14 bases between.

The chain links TRBV7-2 to TRBJ2-7, with D possibly matching TRBD2 (6 bases). V was cut by 5 bases and J by 1 base, with 15 bases left in between. This CDR3 has 15 residues. Germline V CDR1 and CDR2: SGHTA, FQGNSA. The CDR3 coding sequence is TGTGCCAGCAGCCTCCGGACGCGGGGATCCTACGAGCAGTACTTC. This gives the protein CASSLRTRGSYEQYF.

This chain uses TRBV7-8 with TRBJ1-5; D possibly corresponds to TRBD1 (5 bases). This CDR3 region has 13 residues. From germline, CDR1 is SGHVS and CDR2 FQNEAQ. V was clipped by 5 bases and J by 6 bases, with 11 bases between them. The DNA of the CDR3 is TGTGCCAGCAGCCAAGGACAAGCTCAGCCCCAGCATTTT. Translation gives CASSQGQAQPQHF.

J is TRBJ2-7 and V is TRBV14, with 7 bases that match TRBD2. The CDR3 is 14 amino acids. V dropped 4 bases and J dropped 1; count of bases not matched to a gene: 4. Germline CDR1 and CDR2: SGHDN and FVKESK. The CDR3 DNA is TGTGCCAGCAGCCCTGGACTAGAATCCTACGAGCAGTACTTC. It codes for CASSPGLESYEQYF.

In this sample, this clone turned up once. The genes are TRBV30 and TRBJ2-1; D is unclear. Germline-derived CDR1 and CDR2 are GTSNPN and SVGIG (reference sequence). This CDR3 comprises 16 residues. The ends were cut back, 2 bases at V and 6 bases at J, with 20 bases in the middle. The CDR3 protein is CAWSRTTVRMANEQFF. The CDR3 DNA reads as TGTGCCTGGAGTAGAACAACAGTCAGGATGGCCAATGAGCAGTTCTTC. Supplemented by reference TRBV30 and TRBJ2-1, the full variable domain reads SQTIHQWPATLVQPVGSPLSLECTVEGTSNPNLYWYRQAAGRGLQLLFYSVGIGQISSEVPQNLSASRPQDRQFILSSKKLLLSDSGFYLCAWSRTTVRMANEQFFGPGTRLTVL.

The chain carries TRBV18 and TRBJ1-1; unclear D gene. V was clipped by 5 bases and J by 0 bases, with 13 bases between them. This CDR3 region has 15 residues. Germline V gives CDR1 KGHSH, CDR2 LQKENI. The CDR3 reads CASSSLGAMNTEAFF. The CDR3 DNA reads as TGTGCCAGCTCATCTCTGGGCGCCATGAACACTGAAGCTTTCTTT.

This clone occurred many times. The chain is built from TRBV7-8 and TRBJ2-1; D is possibly TRBD2 (5 bases). Looked up from germline, CDR1 is SGHVS and CDR2 is FQNEAQ. The CDR3 extends over 15 amino acids. Trimming took off 0 bases at V and 3 bases at J, with 9 bases between the two ends. CDR3 DNA sequence: TGTGCCAGCAGCTTAGCGGGAGCTGACTACAATGAGCAGTTCTTC. The encoded protein is CASSLAGADYNEQFF.

The chain couples TRBV5-1 to TRBJ2-1; D perhaps matches TRBD1 (5 bases). This CDR3 is built from 15 residues. The V gene lost 6 bases and the J gene lost 2 bases, with 15 bases spanning the gap. Germline V gene lookup returns CDR1 SGHRS and CDR2 YFSETQ. The CDR3 reads CASTKGAEAYNEQFF. The CDR3 DNA follows: TGCGCCAGCACCAAAGGGGCGGAAGCCTACAATGAGCAGTTCTTC.